Listed here are 16 T cell receptor beta chains from one sample, sequenced in a study of T cell repertoires in ileal Crohn's disease. Repertoires were generated with immunoSEQ multiplex PCR, while TCRdb's copy carries only in-frame clones and drops some. Among tens of thousands of clones listed, 80% were seen once. The sample consisted of ileal tissue. The receptor source for this set is an adult with Crohn's disease.

V and J are TRBV11-1 and TRBJ1-1; maybe TRBD1 (5 bases). Germline CDR1 reads SGHAT; CDR2 reads FQDESV (reference sequence). The CDR3 spans 12 residues. V lost 2 bases to trimming and J lost 8 bases, with 9 bases between them. The CDR3 DNA reads TGTGCCAGCAGCTTATCCGGGGGGGAAGCTTTCTTT. Translating gives CASSLSGGEAFF.

V usage is TRBV25-1 and J usage is TRBJ2-5; 9 bases are a match to TRBD1. The J call may be mistaken, given a closer DNA end match to TRBJ2-7. Germline assignment: CDR1 MGHDK and CDR2 SYGVNS. This CDR3 contains 15 residues. CDR3 sequence reads: CASSEQGQGSYEQYF. The CDR3 DNA reads as TGTGCCAGCAGTGAACAGGGACAGGGTTCCTACGAGCAGTACTTC.

This clone was observed a few times. The chain employs TRBV2 and TRBJ2-7, with D possibly being TRBD2 (7 bases). This CDR3 has 12 residues. Looked up from germline, CDR1 is SNHLY and CDR2 is FYNNEI. Trimming shortened V by 6 bases and J by 2 bases, and 8 bases separated the two germline ends. CDR3 DNA: TGTGCCAGCAGGGGGGGGCCCTACGAGCAGTACTTC. As protein: CASRGGPYEQYF.

The rearrangement links TRBV15 to TRBJ2-6; D is ambiguous. The germline V gene encodes CDR1 LNHNV and CDR2 YYDKDF (reference sequence). This CDR3 is 17 amino acids long. V lost 0 bases, J lost 0 bases, and 9 bases lay in between. DNA of the CDR3: TGTGCCACCAGCAGAGAAATCCCTTCCTCTGGGGCCAACGTCCTGACTTTC. The encoded protein is CATSREIPSSGANVLTF.

This chain connects TRBV7-2 to TRBJ1-1; the D gene is possibly TRBD1 (5 bases). Trimming pared 1 base from V and 8 bases from J, leaving 11 bases between. This CDR3 contains 13 residues. In germline, CDR1 is SGHTA, CDR2 FQGNSA. This chain's CDR3 is CASSLVGGEEAFF. CDR3 nucleotide sequence: TGTGCCAGCAGCTTAGTTGGGGGGGAGGAAGCTTTCTTT.

The V call is TRBV27, the J call TRBJ2-7; 9 bases fit TRBD2. Looked up from germline, CDR1 is MNHEY and CDR2 is SMNVEV (reference sequence). This CDR3 spans 15 amino acids. After removal of 6 bases from V and 2 bases from J, the junction contained 8 bases not matched to a gene. The CDR3 protein is CASRERGATTYEQYF. DNA for the CDR3: TGTGCCAGCAGAGAGCGGGGGGCTACAACCTACGAGCAGTACTTC.

The gene calls are TRBV5-4 and TRBJ1-6, with TRBD1 as a possible D gene (5 bases). The CDR3 is 14 amino acids. V was pared by 0 bases and J by 8 bases, with 9 bases between. Germline V lookup: CDR1 SGHNT, CDR2 YYREEE (reference sequence). The CDR3 spells CASSLGRADSPLHF. The CDR3 DNA is TGTGCCAGCAGCTTGGGCAGGGCGGATTCACCCCTCCACTTT.

This rearrangement joins TRBV30 to TRBJ1-2; 9 bases are a match to TRBD1. The CDR3 has 11 amino acids. The V segment lost 5 bases and the J segment 8 bases; nucleotides outside the gene matches: 3. CDR1 and CDR2 (germline): GTSNPN, SVGIG (reference sequence). The DNA of the CDR3 is TGTGCCTGGGGAACAGGGGGCGGCTACACCTTC. Translation: CAWGTGGGYTF.

This clone was seen only a few times. The same CDR3 is also encoded by other DNA sequences in this sample. CDR3: CASSYLGGYEQYF. CDR3 nucleotide sequence: TGTGCCAGCAGTTACTTAGGGGGCTACGAGCAGTACTTC. J is TRBJ2-7 and V is TRBV6-6; TRBD1 is a possible D gene (6 bases). CDR3 length equals 13 residues. The V gene's germline CDR1 is MNHNY and CDR2 SVGAGI (reference sequence). Trimming left V 1 base short and J 3 bases short, with 7 bases between.

The rearrangement links TRBV7-9 to TRBJ1-2; D gene unclear. The CDR3 has 16 amino acids. The germline gives CDR1 SEHNR, CDR2 FQNEAQ (reference sequence). V was pared by 5 bases and J by 9 bases, with 25 bases between. The CDR3 here is CASSPLTGKVPSRYTF. For the CDR3, the DNA is TGTGCCAGCAGCCCGCTCACCGGGAAGGTTCCCTCTCGCTACACCTTC. The full variable domain, completed using reference TRBV7-9 and TRBJ1-2, is DTGVSQNPRHKITKRGQNVTFRCDPISEHNRLYWYRQTLGQGPEFLTYFQNEAQLEKSRLLSDRFSAERPKGSFSTLEIQRTEQGDSAMYLCASSPLTGKVPSRYTFGSGTRLTVV.

In this sample, this clone turned up once. An end of the junction differs from the germline gene, which may be a read error. The J gene is TRBJ1-2, the V gene TRBV5-1; weak D call: TRBD1 (6 bases). The CDR3 runs 14 residues. Germline CDR1 reads SGHRS; CDR2 reads YFSETQ. CDR3 amino acids: CASSSIDRNYGYTF. DNA of the CDR3: TGTGCCAGCAGCTCTATCGACAGGAACTATGGCTACACCTTC. Combining the CDR3 with reference TRBV5-1 and TRBJ1-2 gives the whole variable domain KAGVTQTPRYLIKTRGQQVTLSCSPISGHRSVSWYQQTPGQGLQFLFEYFSETQRNKGNFPGRFSGRQFSNSRSEMNVSTLELGDSALYLCASSSIDRNYGYTFGSGTRLTVV.

V gene TRBV7-2 combines with J gene TRBJ2-7; tentative D call: TRBD1 (5 bases). Deletions cut 4 bases from V and 4 bases from J, with 11 bases between. CDR1 and CDR2 (germline): SGHTA, FQGNSA. The CDR3 is made up of 13 amino acids. CDR3 nucleotides: TGTGCCAGCAGCTACCCAGGGATTTACGAGCAGTACTTC. It is translated as CASSYPGIYEQYF.

The rearrangement links TRBV9 to TRBJ1-4, with a possible D match to TRBD1 (6 bases). Germline CDR1 is SGDLS and CDR2 is YYNGEE. The CDR3 spans 16 residues. Trimming took 1 base from V and 5 from J, leaving 15 bases between them. CDR3: CASSVFTGHSNEKLFF. The CDR3 region has the DNA TGTGCCAGCAGCGTATTTACGGGACATTCCAATGAAAAACTGTTTTTT.

The chain joins TRBV27 to TRBJ1-2, with 9 bases aligning to TRBD1. Looked up from germline, CDR1 is MNHEY and CDR2 is SMNVEV (reference sequence). The V gene end was trimmed by 5 bases and the J gene end by 6 bases; junction bases not matched to a gene: 10. The CDR3 has 15 residues. CDR3 sequence (DNA): TGTGCCAGCAGTCGACAGGGGGGGAGAGCGAATGGCTACACCTTC. It yields the protein CASSRQGGRANGYTF.

V usage is TRBV11-2 and J usage is TRBJ2-1, with a weak D call TRBD2 (6 bases). The CDR3 extends over 12 amino acids. V was trimmed by 5 bases and J by 12 bases, leaving 14 bases between them. CDR1 is SGHAT, CDR2 FQNNGV, per germline. CDR3 bases: TGTGCCAGCAGCACTCTAGGCGGGACGCAGTTCTTC. Translation: CASSTLGGTQFF. The whole variable domain, remainder taken from reference TRBV11-2 and TRBJ2-1, is EAGVAQSPRYKIIEKRQSVAFWCNPISGHATLYWYQQILGQGPKLLIQFQNNGVVDDSQLPKDRFSAERLKGVDSTLKIQPAKLEDSAVYLCASSTLGGTQFFGPGTRLTVL.

The chain joins TRBV6-5 to TRBJ2-7; the match to TRBD2 covers 9 bases. The CDR3 is made up of 15 amino acids. Germline-derived CDR1 and CDR2 are MNHEY and SVGAGI. Trimming at V came to 2 bases and at J to 2 bases, leaving 4 bases not matched to a gene. CDR3 region: CASSYGREGTYEQYF. The CDR3 nucleotides are TGTGCCAGCAGTTACGGGCGGGAGGGGACCTACGAGCAGTACTTC.